This entry describes one T cell receptor beta chain. Its matching antigen is unknown. This CDR3 is 15 amino acids long. V was pared by 4 bases and J by 6 bases, with 6 bases of the junction left unmatched. The record originates from a study of CD8 T cells in ankylosing spondylitis. Points from the study as a whole: Ankylosing spondylitis blood seemed to carry a telltale TCR beta motif made of several highly homologous variants. Clones tied to disease were said to be significantly enriched in matched ankylosing spondylitis synovial fluid. A subset of motif variants has previously been described in the synovial fluid and blood of reactive arthritis.

The TCR beta libraries were generated through quantitative 5'-RACE incorporating molecular barcodes. TCRdb re-called the 5' RACE reads with MiXCR, one entry per CDR3 protein. Seen here are around 22,000 distinct CDR3 sequences, roughly 13% observed once, and the top ten hold 35%. This chain joins TRBV12-3 or TRBV12-4 and TRBJ2-1; the match to TRBD2 covers 10 bases. The TCR sequence derives from a male donor with ankylosing spondylitis or in good health (not recorded which). The specimen was blood. DNA for the CDR3: TGTGCCAGCAGTTACACTAGCGGGGCGGTCAATGAGCAGTTCTTC. As protein: CASSYTSGAVNEQFF.